The present T cell receptor beta chain was sequenced within a study of blood T cell repertoires in COVID-19. Study-wide context: COVID-19 samples, acute and convalescent, were from the United States, Italy and Spain. In each case, the material was cDNA or gDNA derived from T cells, B-cell-depleted T cells, or PBMCs.

Under the authors' procedure: Amplification of reference gene primers provided the estimated nucleated cell counts. This table comes from immunoSEQ multiplex PCR, and its TCRdb copy is limited to in-frame clones, with some not included. V, J and clone size reflect that table, while D and trimming were determined from the DNA. The table records more than 20,000 clones, around 86% of them present only once. The germline V gene encodes CDR1 ENHRY and CDR2 SYGVKD. The trim removed 10 bases at V and 3 bases at J, leaving 19 bases unmatched. The CDR3 contains 18 residues. This TCR came from a human donor with active COVID-19. The donor label of this sample is uncertain. The chain recombines TRBV10-3 with TRBJ1-2, with 11 bases aligning to TRBD1. Sequencing was carried out using peripheral blood. CDR3 amino acids: CATTPSPGTGGRDYGYTF. CDR3 in DNA: TGTGCCACCACCCCCAGTCCCGGGACAGGGGGGCGGGACTATGGCTACACCTTC.